This is a list of T cell receptor beta chains from one sample in a study of CD8 T cells in ankylosing spondylitis. TCRdb ran MiXCR on the 5' RACE reads and lists one entry per CDR3 protein. This table has 50,000 to 60,000 distinct CDR3 sequences, 6.5% to 8% appearing once. The sequencing input was blood, either unsorted or a sorted T cell fraction (not recorded which). The receptors derive from a female donor with ankylosing spondylitis or in good health (not recorded which). The CDR3 runs from the conserved cysteine through the conserved F or W. Fields, in order: CDR3 protein, CDR3 DNA, clone size, J gene, V gene, D gene. The D gene is left open where the match is weak. For some rows the clone size is stated as once, few or many, or as a class when expanded; others skip it.

CASTFTGEQFF TGTGCCAGCACTTTTACTGGTGAGCAGTTCTTC many TRBJ2-1 TRBV7-2 .
CASSVGGTANTEAFF TGTGCCAGCAGCGTAGGCGGGACGGCGAACACTGAAGCTTTCTTT many TRBJ1-1 TRBV9 .
CASSFQGNTEAFF TGCGCCAGCAGCTTCCAGGGGAACACTGAAGCTTTCTTT many TRBJ1-1 TRBV5-1 .
CSAKSEGISEAFF TGCAGTGCTAAGAGCGAGGGGATCTCTGAAGCTTTCTTT many TRBJ1-1 TRBV20-1 .
CASSDGLGETQYF TGCGCCAGCAGCGACGGACTAGGCGAGACCCAGTACTTC . TRBJ2-5 TRBV5-1 TRBD2
CASVRDSSYNEQFF TGCGCCAGCGTCCGAGACAGCTCCTACAATGAGCAGTTCTTC many TRBJ2-1 TRBV5-1 .
CAISELPDSNQPQHF TGTGCCATCAGTGAGCTACCGGATAGCAATCAGCCCCAGCATTTT many TRBJ1-5 TRBV10-3 .
CASSSWTGGTDTQYF TGTGCCAGCAGTTCCTGGACAGGGGGCACAGATACGCAGTATTTT many TRBJ2-3 TRBV12-3/TRBV12-4 TRBD1
CASSERGWVTEAFF TGTGCCAGCAGCGAGCGGGGATGGGTCACTGAAGCTTTCTTT many TRBJ1-1 TRBV6-1 .
CSVRHVNEKLFF TGCAGCGTTCGACACGTTAATGAAAAACTGTTTTTT many TRBJ1-4 TRBV29-1 .
CASSLARTDYGYTF TGTGCCAGCAGCTTAGCCCGGACGGACTATGGCTACACCTTC few TRBJ1-2 TRBV7-2 .
CASKNRGSDYGYTF TGTGCCAGCAAGAACAGGGGGTCAGACTATGGCTACACCTTC few TRBJ1-2 TRBV2 TRBD1
CASSTASGEDTQYF TGCGCCAGCAGCACAGCTAGCGGGGAAGATACGCAGTATTTT many TRBJ2-3 TRBV5-1 TRBD2
CATSRTGGVGANVLTF TGTGCCACCAGCAGGACAGGGGGCGTGGGGGCCAACGTCCTGACTTTC many TRBJ2-6 TRBV15 TRBD1
CASSSNPQGASTEAFF TGCGCCAGCAGCTCGAACCCACAGGGGGCGAGCACTGAAGCTTTCTTT many TRBJ1-1 TRBV5-1 TRBD1
CASSQNTGELFF TGTGCCAGCAGCCAAAACACCGGGGAGCTGTTTTTT many TRBJ2-2 TRBV3-1 .
CASSKCTGLKQGGTGELFF TGTGCCAGCAGCAAGTGTACCGGGCTAAAACAGGGAGGGACCGGGGAGCTGTTTTTT many TRBJ2-2 TRBV21-1 .
CASSYVAGLGSPLHF TGTGCCAGCAGTTACGTGGCAGGGCTAGGATCACCCCTCCACTTT many TRBJ1-6 TRBV6-5 .
CASSSSGGATDTQYF TGTGCCAGCAGTTCTAGCGGGGGGGCAACAGATACGCAGTATTTT many TRBJ2-3 TRBV6-4 TRBD2
CSANRDSQETQYF TGCAGTGCCAACCGGGACTCACAAGAGACCCAGTACTTC many TRBJ2-5 TRBV20-1 .
CAISASDGYNEQFF TGTGCCATCAGTGCGTCCGATGGGTACAATGAGCAGTTCTTC many TRBJ2-1 TRBV10-3 .
CATRGNGDRGTFGYTF TGTGCCACCCGTGGAAACGGGGACAGGGGCACGTTCGGCTACACCTTC many TRBJ1-2 TRBV24-1 TRBD1
CSAVGWATYGYTF TGCAGTGCCGTCGGCTGGGCGACCTATGGCTACACCTTC many TRBJ1-2 TRBV20-1 .
CASASGGMTDTQYF TGTGCCAGCGCTTCAGGGGGGATGACAGATACGCAGTATTTT many TRBJ2-3 TRBV6-2/TRBV6-3 .
CASSTGHNTGELFF TGCGCCAGCAGCACCGGTCACAACACCGGGGAGCTGTTTTTT many TRBJ2-2 TRBV5-1 .
CASSLGPGRGAGSNQPQHF TGTGCCAGCAGTTTAGGCCCAGGGCGGGGGGCAGGAAGCAATCAGCCCCAGCATTTT many TRBJ1-5 TRBV12-3/TRBV12-4 .
CASSPFLGTSTDTQYF TGTGCCAGCAGCCCCTTCTTAGGAACTAGCACAGATACGCAGTATTTT many TRBJ2-3 TRBV6-1 .
CASSTRTSGGSDTQYF TGTGCCAGCAGCACAAGGACTAGCGGGGGATCAGATACGCAGTATTTT many TRBJ2-3 TRBV5-6 TRBD2
CASSLESGGPKDTQYF TGTGCCAGCAGCTTAGAAAGCGGGGGGCCTAAAGATACGCAGTATTTT few TRBJ2-3 TRBV7-2 TRBD2
CSATDTFLISPLHF TGCAGTGCCACTGACACGTTCTTGATTTCACCCCTCCACTTT many TRBJ1-6 TRBV20-1 .
CASGPGILQETQYF TGCGCCAGCGGGCCGGGGATCCTACAAGAGACCCAGTACTTC many TRBJ2-5 TRBV5-1 .
CASSQVKGISGFTVLTF TGTGCCAGCAGCCAAGTCAAGGGAATCTCTGGGTTCACCGTCCTGACTTTC many TRBJ2-6 TRBV4-2 .
CASSGQGRPEAFF TGTGCCAGCAGTGGACAGGGTAGGCCTGAAGCTTTCTTT many TRBJ1-1 TRBV28 TRBD1
CATRGEFTDTQYF TGTGCCACCAGGGGAGAATTCACAGATACGCAGTATTTT many TRBJ2-3 TRBV24-1 .
CSVERGNGAEAFF TGCAGCGTTGAACGGGGAAACGGTGCTGAAGCTTTCTTT few TRBJ1-1 TRBV29-1 .
CASSLSGRESGYTF TGCGCCAGCAGCTTAAGTGGCAGGGAGTCTGGCTACACCTTC . TRBJ1-2 TRBV5-1 .
CSVVGGYTDTQYF TGCAGCGTTGTCGGGGGTTACACAGATACGCAGTATTTT . TRBJ2-3 TRBV29-1 .
CSVEDHTPTSYNEQFF TGCAGCGTTGAAGATCACACCCCTACCTCCTACAATGAGCAGTTCTTC many TRBJ2-1 TRBV29-1 .
CASSPGTANTGELFF TGTGCCAGCAGCCCAGGGACAGCGAACACCGGGGAGCTGTTTTTT few TRBJ2-2 TRBV7-2 TRBD1
CASSHGQTGSNSPLHF TGTGCCAGCAGCCACGGTCAGACAGGGTCGAATTCACCCCTCCACTTT many TRBJ1-6 TRBV12-3/TRBV12-4 TRBD1
CASSPITGGYEQYF TGTGCCAGCTCACCAATCACAGGGGGCTACGAGCAGTACTTC . TRBJ2-7 TRBV18 TRBD1
CASNEQGSKDEKLFF TGCGCCAGCAACGAACAGGGTAGCAAAGATGAAAAACTGTTTTTT many TRBJ1-4 TRBV5-1 .
CASSLVVGRGSPRYEQYF TGTGCCAGCAGCTTAGTTGTTGGGCGGGGGTCGCCCAGGTACGAGCAGTACTTC . TRBJ2-7 TRBV11-2 TRBD2
CASSQEYGADNEKLFF TGCGCCAGCAGCCAAGAATATGGAGCAGATAATGAAAAACTGTTTTTT many TRBJ1-4 TRBV4-3 .
CSVGQVDTEAFF TGCAGCGTTGGTCAGGTTGACACTGAAGCTTTCTTT many TRBJ1-1 TRBV29-1 .
CASRLSGGSYNEQFF TGTGCCAGCAGATTAAGCGGGGGCTCCTACAATGAGCAGTTCTTC many TRBJ2-1 TRBV5-4 TRBD2
CSAPITQRSDTQYF TGCAGTGCTCCCATCACCCAGAGGAGCGATACGCAGTATTTT many TRBJ2-3 TRBV20-1 .
CASSFRLGSDCTF TGTGCCAGCAGTTTCCGACTTGGCTCTGACTGCACCTTC few TRBJ1-2 TRBV12-3/TRBV12-4 .
CASSLEGGPDTQYF TGCGCCAGCAGCTTGGAGGGGGGGCCTGATACGCAGTATTTT many TRBJ2-3 TRBV5-1 .
CASSLRTVYRLNTEAFF TGTGCCAGCAGCCTCCGGACAGTCTACCGCCTAAACACTGAAGCTTTCTTT few TRBJ1-1 TRBV7-9 .
CASSYSPGGGLNTEAFF TGTGCCAGCAGTTACTCGCCCGGAGGGGGATTGAACACTGAAGCTTTCTTT many TRBJ1-1 TRBV6-5 .